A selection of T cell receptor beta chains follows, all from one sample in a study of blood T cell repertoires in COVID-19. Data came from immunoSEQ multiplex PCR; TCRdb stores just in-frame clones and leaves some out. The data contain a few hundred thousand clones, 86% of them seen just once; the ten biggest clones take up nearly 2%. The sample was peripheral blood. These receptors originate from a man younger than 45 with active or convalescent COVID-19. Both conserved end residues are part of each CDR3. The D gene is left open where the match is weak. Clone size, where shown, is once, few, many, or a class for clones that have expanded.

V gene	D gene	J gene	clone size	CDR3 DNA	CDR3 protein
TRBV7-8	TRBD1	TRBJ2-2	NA	TGTGCCAGCAGCTTAGCGCTAGGGACAGGGAGGTCGGTTTTT	CASSLALGTGRSVF
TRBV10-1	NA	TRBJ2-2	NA	TGCGCCAGCATACGCCAGGGATGGAACACCGGGGAGCTGTTTTTT	CASIRQGWNTGELFF
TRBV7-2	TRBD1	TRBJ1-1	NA	TGTGCCAGCAGCTTAGTTCAGGGGGTTGCCCTCCCGAATACTTTCTTT	CASSLVQGVALPNTFF
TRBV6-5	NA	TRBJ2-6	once	TGTGCCAGCCGACTCGATTTTGGGGCCAACGTCCTGACTTTC	CASRLDFGANVLTF
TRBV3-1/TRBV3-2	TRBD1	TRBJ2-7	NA	TGTGCCAGCAGCCAGTTTCCGGGACAGAACTACGAGCAGTACTTC	CASSQFPGQNYEQYF
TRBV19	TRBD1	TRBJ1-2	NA	TGTGCCAGTAGCAGAACCCAGGGACAGAGGGAAGATGGCTACACCTTC	CASSRTQGQREDGYTF
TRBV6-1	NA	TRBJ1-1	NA	TGTGCCAGCAGTGAAGCGGTATTTCCGAGGACTGAAGCTTTCTTT	CASSEAVFPRTEAFF
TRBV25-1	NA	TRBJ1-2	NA	TGTGCCAGCAGTGACTTATACGCGGGTGATGGCTACACCTTC	CASSDLYAGDGYTF
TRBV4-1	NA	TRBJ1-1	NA	TGCGCCAGCAGCCAAGGGCAGGATTCGAACACTGAAGCTTTCTTT	CASSQGQDSNTEAFF
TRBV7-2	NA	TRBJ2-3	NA	TGTGCCAGCAGTCAAAACGGGGGTTCGCTCTCAGATACGCAGTATTTT	CASSQNGGSLSDTQYF
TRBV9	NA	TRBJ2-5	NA	TGTGCCAGCAGCGTCGGGACACCTTCTCGGGAGACCCAGTACTTC	CASSVGTPSRETQYF
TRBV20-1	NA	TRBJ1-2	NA	TGCAGTGTAAAAGCCTATGGCTACACCTTC	CSVKAYGYTF
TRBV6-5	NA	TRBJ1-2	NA	TGTGCCAGCACCCTGAACAGGGCTAACTATGGCTACACCTTC	CASTLNRANYGYTF
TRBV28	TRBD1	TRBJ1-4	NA	TGTGCCAGCAGTTCACCGGGACAGGGAGAGGAGAAACTGTTTTTT	CASSSPGQGEEKLFF
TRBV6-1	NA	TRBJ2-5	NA	TGTGCCAGCAGTGAATGGATCGGCGGGGGCCCGGAAGAGACCCAGTACTTC	CASSEWIGGGPEETQYF
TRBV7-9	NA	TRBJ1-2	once	TGTGCCAGCAGCCCGAGGGCCCCCGCAGTGACCGATGGCTACACCTTC	CASSPRAPAVTDGYTF
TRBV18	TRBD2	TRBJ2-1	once	TGTGCCAGCTCACTTGTCTCTGTGGCGGGGGTAGGGTACAATGAGCAGTTCTTC	CASSLVSVAGVGYNEQFF
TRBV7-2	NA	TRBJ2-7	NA	TGTGCCAGCAGCTTAGGACTAGGAGGCGAGCAGTACTTC	CASSLGLGGEQYF
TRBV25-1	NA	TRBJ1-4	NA	TGTGCCAGCAGTGGAAGGACAGAATATAATGACGAAAAACTGTTTTTT	CASSGRTEYNDEKLFF
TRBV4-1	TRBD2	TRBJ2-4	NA	TGCGCCAGCAGCCAAGAAGGTAGCGGGGGGACGAGGCTAGCCAAAAACATTCAGTACTTC	CASSQEGSGGTRLAKNIQYF
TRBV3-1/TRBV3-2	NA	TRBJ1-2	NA	TGTGCCAGCAGCTATTCTACAGGTGCGATGAGATACACCTTC	CASSYSTGAMRYTF
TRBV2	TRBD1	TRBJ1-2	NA	TGTGCCAGCAGCGGAGACAGGGGCTTGTATGGCTACACCTTC	CASSGDRGLYGYTF
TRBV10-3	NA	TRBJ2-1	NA	TGTGCCATCAGCCACGGGCCCGGGAACAACAATGAGCAGTTCTTC	CAISHGPGNNNEQFF
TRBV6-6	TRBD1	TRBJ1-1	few	TGTGCCAGCAGCCGGGACAGCGTGAACACTGAAGCTTTCTTT	CASSRDSVNTEAFF
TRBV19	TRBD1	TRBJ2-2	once	TGTGCCAGTAGTACCTCGACAGGGACGAACACCGGGGAGCTGTTTTTT	CASSTSTGTNTGELFF
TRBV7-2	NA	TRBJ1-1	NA	TGTGCCAGCAGCTCCCATTCAGGGTTGAACACTGAAGCTTTCTTT	CASSSHSGLNTEAFF
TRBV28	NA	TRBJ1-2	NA	TGTGCCAGCAGATCCGGGGTAAGAGGCTACACCTTC	CASRSGVRGYTF
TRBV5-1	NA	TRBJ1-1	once	TGCGCCAGCAGGTATAACACTGAAGCTTTCTTT	CASRYNTEAFF
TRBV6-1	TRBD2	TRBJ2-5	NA	TGTGCCAGCAGCGAACTAATCGGGGGGGAGGCGTACCAGACCCAGTACTTC	CASSELIGGEAYQTQYF
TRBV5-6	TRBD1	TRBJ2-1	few	TGTGCCAGCAGCCCCGGGACAGTCTACAATGAGCAGTTCTTC	CASSPGTVYNEQFF
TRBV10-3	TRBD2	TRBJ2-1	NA	TGTGCCATCAGTGGCCCTAGCGGGGGGGCAGGGGATGAGCAGTTCTTC	CAISGPSGGAGDEQFF
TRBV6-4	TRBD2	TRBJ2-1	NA	TGTGCCAGCAGTGACTCGCTAGCGGGGGGGCCCTATGAGCAGTTCTTC	CASSDSLAGGPYEQFF
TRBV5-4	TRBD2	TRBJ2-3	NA	TGTGCCAGCAGCTTGGGTTTGCGGGGGGGATGGACAGATACGCAGTATTTT	CASSLGLRGGWTDTQYF
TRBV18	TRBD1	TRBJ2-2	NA	TGTGCCAGCTCACCGAGACAGGGGGCGCAAACCGGGGAGCTGTTTTTT	CASSPRQGAQTGELFF
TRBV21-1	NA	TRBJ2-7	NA	TGTGCCAGCAGCAATATGGTCAGCGGGGACCGAGTTGGCTCCTACGAGCAGTACTTC	CASSNMVSGDRVGSYEQYF
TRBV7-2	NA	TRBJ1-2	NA	TGTGCCAGCAGCTTAGCTGGGACTAATTTCGTGGCTAACTATGGCTACACCTTC	CASSLAGTNFVANYGYTF
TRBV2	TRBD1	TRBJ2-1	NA	TGTGCCAGCACTCGAGAACCGGGACAGCCTTACAATGAGCAGTTCTTC	CASTREPGQPYNEQFF
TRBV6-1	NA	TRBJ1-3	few	TGTGCCAGCAGTGGTGACATCTCCCTCTCTGGAAACACCATATATTTT	CASSGDISLSGNTIYF
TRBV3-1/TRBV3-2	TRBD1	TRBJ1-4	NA	TGTGCCAGCAGCCAGGGGACAGGGTTGGCTGAAAAACTGTTTTTT	CASSQGTGLAEKLFF
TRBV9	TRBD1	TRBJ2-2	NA	TGTGCCAGCAGCGTAAGGGGACAGGGGACCGGGGAGCTGTTTTTT	CASSVRGQGTGELFF
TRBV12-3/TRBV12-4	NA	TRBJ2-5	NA	TGTGCCAGCAGTTCACAGGGAGAGACCCAGTACTTC	CASSSQGETQYF
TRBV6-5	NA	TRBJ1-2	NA	TGTGCCAGCAGTTACTCGAGTGGGGGGACCTATGGCTACACCTTC	CASSYSSGGTYGYTF
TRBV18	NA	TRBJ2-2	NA	TGTGCCAGCTCACCACCGGGGCATGCTGGGGAGCTGTTTTTT	CASSPPGHAGELFF
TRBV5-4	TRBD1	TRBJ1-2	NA	TGTGCCAGCAGTCAGACAGGGGGAAAGGATGGCTACACCTTC	CASSQTGGKDGYTF
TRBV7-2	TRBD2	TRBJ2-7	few	TGTGCCAGCAGCTTAGTGGGGACTAGCGGGGGGTTCCCCTACGAGCAGTACTTC	CASSLVGTSGGFPYEQYF
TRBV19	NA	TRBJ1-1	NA	TGTGCCAGTAGTATTAGGGGGAAGGACACTGAAGCTTTCTTT	CASSIRGKDTEAFF
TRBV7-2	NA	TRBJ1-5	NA	TGTGCCAGCAGCTTAAACGGACACCGGGGCAATCAGCCCCAGCATTTT	CASSLNGHRGNQPQHF
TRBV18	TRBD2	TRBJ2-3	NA	TGTGCCAGCTCAGAGCGGGGGAGGATTGATACGCAGTATTTT	CASSERGRIDTQYF
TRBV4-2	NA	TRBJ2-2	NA	TGTGCCAGCAGCCAAGGGGCTAGCGCGGGCGGGGAGCTGTTTTTT	CASSQGASAGGELFF
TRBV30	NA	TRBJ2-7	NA	TGTGCCTGGAGTGGACAGAGTTACGAGCAGTACTTC	CAWSGQSYEQYF
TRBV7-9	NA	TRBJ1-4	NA	TGTGCCAGCAGACCTACAAAAGCAGGGAATGCAAAGGATGAAAAACTGTTTTTT	CASRPTKAGNAKDEKLFF
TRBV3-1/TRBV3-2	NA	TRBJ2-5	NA	TGTGCCAGCACCATAACGGGAGAGACCCAGTACTTC	CASTITGETQYF
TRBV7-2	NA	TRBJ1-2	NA	TGTGCCAGCAGATCCGGCCCGAGGGACTTAGGCTACACCTTC	CASRSGPRDLGYTF
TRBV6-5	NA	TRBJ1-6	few	TGTGCCAGCAGTTACGAGGGTCCTTCACCCCTCCACTTT	CASSYEGPSPLHF
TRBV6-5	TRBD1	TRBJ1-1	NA	TGTGCCAGCAGGACAGGGGTGATTGCTGAAGCTTTCTTT	CASRTGVIAEAFF
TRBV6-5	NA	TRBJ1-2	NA	TGTGCCAGCAGGACTATCCAGGGGTTAGGCTATGGCTACACCTTC	CASRTIQGLGYGYTF
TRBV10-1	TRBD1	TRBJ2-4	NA	TGCGCCAGCAGTGAGCCCAAGGACAGGGGGCCCGGGCAGTACTTC	CASSEPKDRGPGQYF
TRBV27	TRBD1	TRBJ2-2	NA	TGTGCCAGCAGTTCAACCGGGACAGGGTTTCCCGGGGAGCTGTTTTTT	CASSSTGTGFPGELFF
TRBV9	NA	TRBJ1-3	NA	TGTGCCAGCAGCGTAGGTCCGCCGGTCTCCGGAAACACCATATATTTT	CASSVGPPVSGNTIYF
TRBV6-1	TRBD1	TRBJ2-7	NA	TGTGCCAGCAGTGAATGGACAGGGGGCGACGAGCAGTACTTC	CASSEWTGGDEQYF